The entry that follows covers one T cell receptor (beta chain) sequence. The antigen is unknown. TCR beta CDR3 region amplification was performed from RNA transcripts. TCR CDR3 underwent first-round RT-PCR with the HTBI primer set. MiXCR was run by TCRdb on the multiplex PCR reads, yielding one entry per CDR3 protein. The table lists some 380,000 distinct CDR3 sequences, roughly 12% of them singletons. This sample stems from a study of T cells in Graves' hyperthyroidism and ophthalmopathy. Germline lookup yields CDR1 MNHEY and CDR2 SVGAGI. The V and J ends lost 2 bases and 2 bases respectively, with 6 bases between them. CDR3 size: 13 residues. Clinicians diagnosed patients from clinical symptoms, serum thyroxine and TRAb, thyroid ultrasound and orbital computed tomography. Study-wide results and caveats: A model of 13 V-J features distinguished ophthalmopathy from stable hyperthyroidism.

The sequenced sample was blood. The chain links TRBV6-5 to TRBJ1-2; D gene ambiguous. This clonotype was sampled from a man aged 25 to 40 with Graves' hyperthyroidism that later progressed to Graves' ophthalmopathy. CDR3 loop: CASSYRQNYGYTF. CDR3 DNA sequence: TGTGCCAGCAGTTACAGGCAGAACTATGGCTACACCTTC.